The rows below give T cell receptor beta chains drawn from one sample of a study of graft-versus-host responses after intestinal transplantation. Sequencing was performed with immunoSEQ multiplex PCR; in TCRdb, only in-frame clones are kept and a portion is missing. This sample has around 99,000 clones, with roughly 89% found just once. For these TCRs, the target antigens are not known. The source was unstimulated CD4+ T cells sorted from spleen or lymph node cells, collected before transplant. These receptors all stem from a human donor who was the organ donor for an intestinal transplant. Each CDR3 is given with its conserved first and last residue. The D gene is left open where the match is weak. Size is omitted from some rows. Given values are once, few, many or a class for expanded clones.

j_call: TRBJ2-3
cdr3_length: 14
clone_size: NA
v_call: TRBV9
d_call: TRBD2
cdr3_aa: CASSVASSGDTQYF
cdr3_nt: TGTGCCAGCAGCGTAGCCTCTAGCGGGGATACGCAGTATTTT

j_call: TRBJ2-7
cdr3_length: 14
clone_size: NA
v_call: TRBV19
d_call: NA
cdr3_aa: CASSLGGILNEQYF
cdr3_nt: TGTGCCAGTAGTCTCGGCGGGATTCTGAACGAGCAGTACTTC

j_call: TRBJ2-7
cdr3_length: 17
clone_size: NA
v_call: TRBV9
d_call: TRBD2
cdr3_aa: CASSAEPGTSRLYEQYF
cdr3_nt: TGTGCCAGCAGCGCCGAACCCGGGACTAGCCGGCTCTACGAGCAGTACTTC

j_call: TRBJ1-2
cdr3_length: 14
clone_size: NA
v_call: TRBV12-2
d_call: NA
cdr3_aa: CASRLGGFGYGYTF
cdr3_nt: TGTGCAAGTCGCTTGGGAGGGTTCGGCTATGGCTACACCTTC

j_call: TRBJ1-5
cdr3_length: 12
clone_size: NA
v_call: TRBV6-6
d_call: NA
cdr3_aa: CASSFRGQPQHF
cdr3_nt: TGTGCCAGCAGCTTTAGGGGTCAGCCCCAGCATTTT

j_call: TRBJ2-2
cdr3_length: 14
clone_size: few
v_call: TRBV9
d_call: NA
cdr3_aa: CASSVVAESRKLFF
cdr3_nt: TGTGCCAGCAGCGTAGTCGCGGAGTCAAGGAAGCTGTTTTTT

j_call: TRBJ2-3
cdr3_length: 13
clone_size: NA
v_call: TRBV11-3
d_call: NA
cdr3_aa: CASSLQGADTQYF
cdr3_nt: TGTGCCAGCAGCTTACAGGGCGCAGATACGCAGTATTTT

j_call: TRBJ1-1
cdr3_length: 13
clone_size: NA
v_call: TRBV7-9
d_call: NA
cdr3_aa: CASSSSMNTEAFF
cdr3_nt: TGTGCCAGCAGCTCGTCTATGAACACTGAAGCTTTCTTT

j_call: TRBJ1-2
cdr3_length: 15
clone_size: NA
v_call: TRBV6-5
d_call: NA
cdr3_aa: CASMSASTLNYGYTF
cdr3_nt: TGTGCCAGCATGAGTGCCTCCACACTAAACTATGGCTACACCTTC

j_call: TRBJ1-1
cdr3_length: 14
clone_size: NA
v_call: TRBV5-1
d_call: TRBD1
cdr3_aa: CASSQQGLYTEAFF
cdr3_nt: TGCGCCAGCAGCCAACAGGGGCTCTACACTGAAGCTTTCTTT

j_call: TRBJ2-7
cdr3_length: 15
clone_size: NA
v_call: TRBV5-6
d_call: NA
cdr3_aa: CASSWGGARTYEQYF
cdr3_nt: TGTGCCAGCAGCTGGGGTGGGGCCCGAACCTACGAGCAGTACTTC

j_call: TRBJ1-5
cdr3_length: 16
clone_size: NA
v_call: TRBV4-1
d_call: TRBD1
cdr3_aa: CASSQETGEVSQPQHF
cdr3_nt: TGCGCCAGCAGCCAAGAAACAGGGGAAGTAAGTCAGCCCCAGCATTTT

j_call: TRBJ1-6
cdr3_length: 14
clone_size: few
v_call: TRBV5-4
d_call: NA
cdr3_aa: CASSLGGHNSPLHF
cdr3_nt: TGTGCCAGCAGCTTGGGGGGGCATAATTCACCCCTCCACTTT

j_call: TRBJ2-7
cdr3_length: 15
clone_size: NA
v_call: TRBV13
d_call: TRBD2
cdr3_aa: CASSLEPSGAYEQYF
cdr3_nt: TGTGCCAGCAGCTTAGAACCCAGCGGGGCCTACGAGCAGTACTTC

j_call: TRBJ2-1
cdr3_length: 17
clone_size: NA
v_call: TRBV28
d_call: TRBD2
cdr3_aa: CASSLSRLAGPNNEQFF
cdr3_nt: TGTGCCAGCAGTTTAAGCAGGCTAGCGGGGCCAAACAATGAGCAGTTCTTC

j_call: TRBJ1-1
cdr3_length: 14
clone_size: once
v_call: TRBV19
d_call: NA
cdr3_aa: CASSISSAGTEAFF
cdr3_nt: TGTGCCAGTAGTATCAGTTCGGCAGGGACTGAAGCTTTCTTT

j_call: TRBJ2-2
cdr3_length: 17
clone_size: NA
v_call: TRBV5-1
d_call: NA
cdr3_aa: CASSHGGTERNTGELFF
cdr3_nt: TGCGCCAGCAGCCACGGAGGGACCGAAAGGAACACCGGGGAGCTGTTTTTT

j_call: TRBJ2-7
cdr3_length: 14
clone_size: NA
v_call: TRBV5-1
d_call: NA
cdr3_aa: CASSLGTSSYEQYF
cdr3_nt: TGCGCCAGCAGCTTGGGGACGAGCTCCTACGAGCAGTACTTC

j_call: TRBJ2-3
cdr3_length: 17
clone_size: few
v_call: TRBV7-9
d_call: TRBD2
cdr3_aa: CASSLGVSGGRTDTQYF
cdr3_nt: TGTGCCAGCAGCTTAGGGGTGTCGGGGGGGCGAACAGATACGCAGTATTTT

j_call: TRBJ1-1
cdr3_length: 18
clone_size: NA
v_call: TRBV18
d_call: NA
cdr3_aa: CASSPLESSLGPNTEAFF
cdr3_nt: TGTGCCAGCTCACCACTCGAGTCCTCCCTAGGACCAAACACTGAAGCTTTCTTT

j_call: TRBJ2-1
cdr3_length: 13
clone_size: NA
v_call: TRBV28
d_call: TRBD2
cdr3_aa: CASWDYTYNEQFF
cdr3_nt: TGTGCCAGCTGGGACTATACATACAATGAGCAGTTCTTC

j_call: TRBJ2-1
cdr3_length: 13
clone_size: NA
v_call: TRBV10-1
d_call: NA
cdr3_aa: CASSKDNYNEQFF
cdr3_nt: TGCGCCAGCAGTAAAGACAATTACAATGAGCAGTTCTTC